The 25 T cell receptor beta chains below come from one sample, sequenced in a study of control samples from healthy donors and cancer patients. TCRdb keeps only in-frame clones here, not all; method: immunoSEQ multiplex PCR. The table has around 70,000 clones, 94% seen once; the top ten hold over 2.5%. The specimen was blood. Every receptor here comes from a woman aged 30 to 39 in good health.

CDR3 sequence: CASSSSPGPLSEQFF. The CDR3 nucleotides read TGTGCCAGCAGTTCCTCTCCCGGGCCCCTAAGCGAGCAGTTCTTC. V usage is TRBV6-5 and J usage is TRBJ2-1; D remains unclear. CDR3 length: 15 residues. Germline CDR1 MNHEY, CDR2 SVGAGI. Trimming took 4 bases from V and 10 from J, leaving 20 bases between them.

J is TRBJ2-7 and V is TRBV3-1 (or the pseudogene TRBV3-2); 9 nucleotides line up with TRBD1. Losses at the gene ends were 3 bases for V and 2 bases for J; bases not matched to a gene: 5. There are 15 residues in the CDR3. Germline V gene data show CDR1 as LGHDT and CDR2 as YNNKEL (reference sequence). The CDR3 nucleotides read TGTGCCAGCAGCCAGGACAGGGGAGGCGCCTACGAGCAGTACGTC. Protein product: CASSQDRGGAYEQYV.

The chain carries TRBV18 and TRBJ1-2, with 9 bases lining up with TRBD1. The germline CDR1 and CDR2 sequences are KGHSH and LQKENI. The V gene end was trimmed by 5 bases and the J gene end by 2 bases; junction bases not matched to a gene: 3. The CDR3 length is 14 residues. The CDR3 reads CASSKQGANYGYTF. CDR3 DNA sequence: TGTGCCAGCTCAAAACAGGGGGCGAACTATGGCTACACCTTC.

CDR3 nucleotides: TGTGCCAGCAGCCTGGGACTGCTAGATAGCGATGAGCAGTTCTTC. Translation: CASSLGLLDSDEQFF. This sequence joins TRBV5-4 and TRBJ2-1; tentatively, D is TRBD2 (6 bases). This CDR3 spans 15 amino acids. The V gene lost 4 bases and the J gene lost 8 bases, with 19 bases spanning the gap. CDR1 SGHNT and CDR2 YYREEE come from the germline V gene (reference sequence).

The chain employs TRBV27 and TRBJ2-4, with 8 bases identical to TRBD2. The CDR3 is made up of 20 amino acids. The germline gives CDR1 MNHEY, CDR2 SMNVEV (reference sequence). V lost 7 bases to trimming and J lost 0 bases; unmatched junction nucleotides: 20. The CDR3 reads CASTRITTSERKIAKNIQYF. In nucleotides, the CDR3 is TGTGCCAGCACCCGTATTACGACTAGCGAGAGGAAAATAGCCAAAAACATTCAGTACTTC.

The chain employs TRBV24-1 and TRBJ1-1; 7 bases are shared with TRBD1. Germline V gene sequence: CDR1 KGHDR, CDR2 SFDVKD. The CDR3 consists of 12 residues. Trimming cost V 3 bases and J 7 bases; bases outside gene matches: 1. Written as DNA, the CDR3 is TGTGCCACCAGTGATCGGGACAGTGAAGCTTTCTTT. Translation: CATSDRDSEAFF.

The chain couples TRBV19 to TRBJ2-1, with no clear D. V was pared by 5 bases and J by 2 bases, with 7 bases between. This CDR3 spans 13 amino acids. CDR1 and CDR2 from the germline V gene are LNHDA and SQIVND (reference sequence). The CDR3 loop reads CASSSAPYNEQFF. The CDR3, as DNA: TGTGCCAGTAGTTCGGCACCCTACAATGAGCAGTTCTTC.

The chain has TRBV27 and TRBJ2-1; D might be TRBD1 or TRBD2, each matching 5 bases. V was clipped by 2 bases and J by 3 bases, with 17 bases between them. CDR1 and CDR2 from the germline V gene are MNHEY and SMNVEV (reference sequence). This CDR3 spans 17 amino acids. CDR3 nucleotides: TGTGCCAGCAGTTTAAGCCAAGCCGGGACGGGCTACAATGAGCAGTTCTTC. As protein: CASSLSQAGTGYNEQFF.

V gene TRBV3-1 (or the pseudogene TRBV3-2) combines with J gene TRBJ1-2; D gene ambiguous. Trimming removed 6 bases at V and 5 bases at J, with 13 bases between. The CDR3 has 13 amino acids. The germline CDR1 and CDR2 sequences are LGHDT and YNNKEL (reference sequence). The CDR3 sequence is CASSPLVGYGYTF. DNA of the CDR3: TGTGCCAGCAGTCCCTTGGTAGGGTATGGCTACACCTTC.

This chain uses TRBV27 with TRBJ2-3; 7 nucleotides agree with TRBD2. The CDR3 length is 18 residues. V trimming: 3 bases; J trimming: 3 bases; junction bases outside the gene matches: 15. Germline lookup yields CDR1 MNHEY and CDR2 SMNVEV (reference sequence). CDR3 sequence reads: CASSFGALADSRTDTQYF. CDR3 nucleotides: TGTGCCAGCAGTTTCGGGGCGCTAGCGGATTCGAGAACAGATACGCAGTATTTT.

The V call is TRBV7-9, the J call TRBJ1-2; D ambiguous. In germline, CDR1 is SEHNR, CDR2 FQNEAQ (reference sequence). CDR3 length: 13 residues. Deletions cut 1 base from V and 2 bases from J, with 5 bases between. CDR3 region: CASSLGGNYGYTF. The CDR3 DNA follows: TGTGCCAGCAGCTTAGGAGGAAACTATGGCTACACCTTC.

J is TRBJ1-2 and V is TRBV27; TRBD1 agrees at 9 bases. V lost 4 bases and J lost 6; bases outside the gene matches: 3. CDR1 and CDR2 (germline): MNHEY, SMNVEV (reference sequence). CDR3 length: 13 residues. The CDR3 protein is CASSSGTGNGYTF. CDR3 in DNA: TGTGCCAGCAGTTCCGGGACAGGGAATGGCTACACCTTC.

J is TRBJ1-1 and V is TRBV9; D is unresolved. The V gene's germline CDR1 is SGDLS and CDR2 YYNGEE. The CDR3 consists of 13 residues. With 4 bases removed from V and 5 bases from J, the gap between germline ends came to 12 bases. CDR3 DNA sequence: TGTGCCAGCAGCCGAGCACTTGGAACTGAAGCTTTCTTT. Translating it yields CASSRALGTEAFF.

This clone showed up just once. The chain carries TRBV27 and TRBJ1-1; possibly TRBD1 for D (5 bases). The V gene's germline CDR1 is MNHEY and CDR2 SMNVEV (reference sequence). With 6 bases removed from V and 1 base from J, the gap between germline ends came to 9 bases. This CDR3 comprises 13 residues. In DNA, the CDR3 is TGTGCCAGCAGGGGACCGACGAACACTGAAGCTTTCTTT. Translation gives CASRGPTNTEAFF.

This clone showed up just once. The genes are TRBV19 and TRBJ1-1; TRBD1 is a possible D gene (5 bases). V lost 6 bases and J 0 bases, leaving 11 bases between the germline ends. This CDR3 is built from 14 residues. Germline CDR1 reads LNHDA; CDR2 reads SQIVND (reference sequence). The CDR3 here is CASRVTDVNTEAFF. The CDR3 DNA is TGTGCCAGTAGGGTGACAGATGTGAACACTGAAGCTTTCTTT. The variable domain in full, with the rest retrieved from reference TRBV19 and TRBJ1-1, is DGGITQSPKYLFRKEGQNVTLSCEQNLNHDAMYWYRQDPGQGLRLIYYSQIVNDFQKGDIAEGYSVSREKKESFPLTVTSAQKNPTAFYLCASRVTDVNTEAFFGQGTRLTVV.

The V and J genes are TRBV5-1 and TRBJ1-2, with D tentatively TRBD1 (6 bases). This CDR3 is built from 15 residues. V shed 1 base and J shed 1 base, with 11 bases lying between them. Germline lookup yields CDR1 SGHRS and CDR2 YFSETQ. The CDR3 coding sequence is TGCGCCAGCAGCTTGTCGGACAGCTTTAACTATGGCTACACCTTC. Translated: CASSLSDSFNYGYTF.

J is TRBJ1-4 and V is TRBV3-1 (or the pseudogene TRBV3-2), with D possibly matching TRBD1 (5 bases). The V gene's germline CDR1 is LGHDT and CDR2 YNNKEL (reference sequence). V lost 4 bases and J lost 4, with 10 bases in between. The CDR3 length is 14 residues. The CDR3 coding sequence is TGTGCCAGCAGCCCCCGGGACGTTAATGAAAAACTGTTTTTT. This codes for CASSPRDVNEKLFF.

This clone was recorded once. The same CDR3 is also encoded by other DNA sequences in this sample. The chain carries TRBV20-1 and TRBJ1-1; no clear D. CDR1 and CDR2 (germline): DFQATT, SNEGSKA (reference sequence). Between the trimmed V and J ends, which lost 1 base and 3 bases, there was a span of 3 bases. The CDR3 has 11 amino acids. CDR3 nucleotides: TGCAGTGCTAGAGGAGACACTGAAGCTTTCTTT. Translating gives CSARGDTEAFF.

The CDR3 nucleotides are TGTGCCAGCAGTTATGGGGGAGTCTACGAGCAGTACTTC. Protein: CASSYGGVYEQYF. V and J are TRBV6-2 or TRBV6-3 and TRBJ2-7; D tentatively reads TRBD1 or TRBD2 (5 bases each). This CDR3 has 13 amino acids. The V gene lost 3 bases and the J gene lost 3 bases, with 9 bases spanning the gap. Germline CDR1 and CDR2: MNHEY and SVGEGT.

This sequence joins TRBV6-1 and TRBJ2-5; the D is unclear. This CDR3 is 15 amino acids long. Germline V lookup: CDR1 MNHNS, CDR2 SASEGT. The V gene lost 2 bases and the J gene lost 7 bases, with 17 bases spanning the gap. As DNA, the CDR3 is TGTGCCAGCAGTGAAAGTCACCACCAGAGTGGGACCCAGTACTTC. Encoded protein: CASSESHHQSGTQYF.

CDR3 region: CASSLATQGVGAFF. In DNA, the CDR3 is TGTGCCAGCAGCTTGGCCACACAGGGAGTTGGCGCTTTCTTT. The chain is built from TRBV5-4 and TRBJ1-1; a weak D match, TRBD1 (6 bases). The CDR3 is 14 residues long. CDR1 is SGHNT and CDR2 is YYREEE in the germline V gene (reference sequence). Trimming pared 0 bases from V and 11 bases from J, leaving 17 bases between.

For the CDR3, the DNA is TGTGCCAGCAGTTTGAGAGGGAAAGGTGAAAAACTGTTTTTT. This codes for CASSLRGKGEKLFF. This rearrangement joins TRBV27 to TRBJ1-4; D is unresolved. Trimming shortened V by 3 bases and J by 7 bases, and 12 bases separated the two germline ends. CDR3 size: 14 residues. The germline gives CDR1 MNHEY, CDR2 SMNVEV (reference sequence). Drawing the rest from reference TRBV27 and TRBJ1-4, the complete variable domain is EAQVTQNPRYLITVTGKKLTVTCSQNMNHEYMSWYRQDPGLGLRQIYYSMNVEVTDKGDVPEGYKVSRKEKRNFPLILESPSPNQTSLYFCASSLRGKGEKLFFGSGTQLSVL.

The rearrangement joins TRBV3-1 (or the pseudogene TRBV3-2) to TRBJ2-3; possibly TRBD2 for D (6 bases). CDR1 is LGHDT and CDR2 is YNNKEL in the germline V gene (reference sequence). The CDR3 has 14 residues. Trimming stripped 2 bases from V and 4 bases from J, with 10 bases between. The CDR3 DNA reads TGTGCCAGCAGCCAACTAGCGTACCCAGATACGCAGTATTTT. The encoded protein is CASSQLAYPDTQYF.

The V gene is TRBV19, the J gene TRBJ1-1; D is perhaps TRBD1 (6 bases). The length of the CDR3 is 14 residues. Germline V CDR1 and CDR2: LNHDA, SQIVND (reference sequence). With 7 bases removed from V and 4 bases from J, the gap between germline ends came to 16 bases. The CDR3 DNA reads as TGTGCCAGTAACAAAAATGGGGGGGCCACTGAAGCTTTCTTT. It encodes CASNKNGGATEAFF.

This chain uses TRBV9 with TRBJ1-6; D is uncertain. Deletions cut 3 bases from V and 6 bases from J, with 4 bases between. The germline CDR1 and CDR2 sequences are SGDLS and YYNGEE. The CDR3 is made up of 12 amino acids. CDR3 DNA: TGTGCCAGCAGCGGATCTAATTCACCCCTCCACTTT. It specifies CASSGSNSPLHF.